Below are 31 T cell receptor beta chains sequenced from a single sample in a study of identical twins listed by TCRdb under 2016. Libraries were prepared through 5' RACE. The sequencer was an Illumina HiSeq 2000. TCRdb ran its own pipeline on the public reads, namely fastp trimming at Q25 and MiXCR clone calling, and kept in-frame beta chains. CDR3 protein duplicates are merged, each entry listing the most common genes and DNA. For this sample there are around 20,000 distinct CDR3 sequences; approximately 70% appear just once. Clones ranked in the top ten supply under 7% of the sample. Material: memory (CD45RO+) T cells sorted from blood. This specimen's cell subset or site label, per the study, means: CD45RO+ enriched T cells. These receptors came from a young woman in good health. This table probably holds off-target reads from a library built for another chain.

This chain joins TRBV5-1 and TRBJ2-1, with D possibly being TRBD2 (5 bases). Between the trimmed V and J ends, which lost 2 bases and 4 bases, there was a span of 19 bases. The CDR3 loop spans 17 amino acids. The germline V gene has CDR1 SGHRS and CDR2 YFSETQ. The CDR3 sequence: CASSLGLGPSSYNEQFF. As DNA, the CDR3 is TGCGCCAGCAGCTTAGGTCTCGGCCCTAGCTCGTACAATGAGCAGTTCTTC.

This clonotype was found a few times. V gene TRBV6-2 or TRBV6-3 combines with J gene TRBJ2-5; 12 bases are shared with TRBD2. The CDR3 sequence is 18 residues long. The V and J ends lost 6 bases and 5 bases, in that order; junction bases with no gene match: 16. Germline V gene sequence: CDR1 MNHEY, CDR2 SVGEGT. Here the CDR3 reads CASSPTSGRTSWPETQYF. CDR3 DNA: TGTGCCAGCAGCCCAACTAGCGGGAGGACTAGCTGGCCGGAGACCCAGTACTTC.

The CDR3 protein is CASSFRVPGVYEQYF. CDR3 nucleotides: TGTGCCAGCAGTTTCCGAGTCCCTGGGGTCTACGAGCAGTACTTC. The rearrangement links TRBV12-3 or TRBV12-4 to TRBJ2-7; D is undetermined. Between the trimmed V and J ends, which lost 3 bases and 3 bases, there was a span of 15 bases. This CDR3 is built from 15 residues.

This clonotype came up a few times. V gene TRBV18 combines with J gene TRBJ2-2; D remains ambiguous. The germline V and J ends were trimmed by 2 bases and 4 bases, with 5 bases remaining between them. CDR3 length equals 13 residues. Germline lookup yields CDR1 KGHSH and CDR2 LQKENI. CDR3 sequence (DNA): TGTGCCAGCTCACCAAGGAGCACCGGGGAGCTGTTTTTT. Translated, it gives CASSPRSTGELFF.

This sequence joins TRBV19 and TRBJ2-7; 10 nucleotides line up with TRBD1. Germline CDR1 is LNHDA and CDR2 is SQIVND (reference sequence). The CDR3 length is 14 residues. V dropped 6 bases and J dropped 3; count of bases not matched to a gene: 5. CDR3: CASSFRTGGYEQYF. As DNA, the CDR3 is TGTGCCAGTAGCTTTCGGACAGGGGGCTACGAGCAGTACTTC.

The chain carries TRBV5-1 and TRBJ2-1; 11 nucleotides align to TRBD2. Germline V lookup: CDR1 SGHRS, CDR2 YFSETQ. The CDR3 is made up of 15 amino acids. The V and J ends lost 4 bases and 8 bases, in that order; junction bases with no gene match: 8. The CDR3 bases are TGCGCCAGCAGCCCTCGACTAGCGGGAAATCATGAGCAGTTCTTC. This gives the protein CASSPRLAGNHEQFF.

V usage is TRBV10-3 and J usage is TRBJ1-2; a weak D match, TRBD1 (5 bases). The CDR3 sequence is 15 residues long. V dropped 0 bases and J dropped 6 bases, with 14 bases sitting between them. The V gene's germline CDR1 is ENHRY and CDR2 SYGVKD. CDR3 nucleotides: TGTGCCATCAGTGAGTCGTCAGGGTTGGGGGATGGCTACACCTTC. Residues: CAISESSGLGDGYTF.

V usage is TRBV9 and J usage is TRBJ1-3, with D perhaps matching TRBD1 (5 bases). Germline-derived CDR1 and CDR2 are SGDLS and YYNGEE. Trimming took off 4 bases at V and 0 bases at J, with 20 bases between the two ends. The CDR3 runs 18 residues. The CDR3 DNA is TGTGCCAGCAGCCCCCTTAATGAGGGGCTTTACTCTGGAAACACCATATATTTT. It encodes CASSPLNEGLYSGNTIYF.

J is TRBJ2-1 and V is TRBV10-1, with D perhaps TRBD2 (5 bases). The ends were cut back, 6 bases at V and 0 bases at J, with 9 bases in the middle. Germline CDR1 is WNHNN and CDR2 is SYGVQD (reference sequence). The CDR3 loop spans 14 amino acids. CDR3 bases: TGCGCCAGCAGCCCAACTAGCTCCTACAATGAGCAGTTCTTC. This codes for CASSPTSSYNEQFF.

This clonotype has only a few counts. The CDR3 DNA is TGTGCCAGCAGTTCCCGGAGAGGGGATACGCAGTATTTT. Translating gives CASSSRRGDTQYF. The chain is built from TRBV6-6 and TRBJ2-3, with D perhaps matching TRBD2 (5 bases). This CDR3 has 13 amino acids. V lost 4 bases and J 6 bases, leaving 11 bases between the germline ends. Per germline, CDR1 MNHNY and CDR2 SVGAGI (reference sequence).

The chain employs TRBV20-1 and TRBJ2-7; D is ambiguous. Germline assignment: CDR1 DFQATT and CDR2 SNEGSKA (reference sequence). V shed 0 bases and J shed 9 bases, with 18 bases lying between them. The CDR3 is 14 residues long. The CDR3: CSARDLPSGPRQYF. CDR3 bases: TGCAGTGCTAGAGATCTTCCCTCTGGACCCCGGCAGTACTTC.

V gene TRBV6-2 or TRBV6-3 combines with J gene TRBJ2-1, with a weak D call TRBD1 (6 bases). CDR1 MNHEY and CDR2 SVGEGT come from the germline V gene. V lost 4 bases and J 9 bases, leaving 16 bases between the germline ends. The CDR3 loop spans 14 amino acids. CDR3 protein: CASSSTGIHGEQFF. In DNA form, the CDR3 reads TGTGCCAGCAGTTCAACAGGGATCCATGGTGAGCAGTTCTTC.

This chain joins TRBV6-1 and TRBJ1-1; D call uncertain. The CDR3 runs to 13 residues. Germline V gene sequence: CDR1 MNHNS, CDR2 SASEGT. V dropped 6 bases and J dropped 3 bases, with 11 bases sitting between them. The CDR3 spells CASSRPGDTEAFF. The CDR3 coding sequence is TGTGCCAGCAGCCGCCCAGGTGACACTGAAGCTTTCTTT.

CDR3 DNA: TGTGCCAGCGGGGGTGATATGGACAGGGGAAGGACTGAAGCTTTCTTT. Protein: CASGGDMDRGRTEAFF. J is TRBJ1-1 and V is TRBV28, with 9 bases fitting TRBD1. The trim removed 8 bases at V and 5 bases at J, leaving 15 bases unmatched. The CDR3 extends over 16 amino acids. The germline gives CDR1 MDHEN, CDR2 SYDVKM.

The J gene is TRBJ2-6, the V gene TRBV4-2, with 7 bases lining up with TRBD1. Losses at the gene ends were 4 bases for V and 0 bases for J; bases not matched to a gene: 0. The CDR3 totals 15 residues. Germline CDR1 is LGHNA and CDR2 is YNFKEQ. The CDR3 region has the DNA TGTGCCAGCAGCCGGGACAGCTCTGGGGCCAACGTCCTGACTTTC. The encoded protein is CASSRDSSGANVLTF.

The J gene is TRBJ1-4, the V gene TRBV6-6; D unresolved. Germline CDR1 is MNHNY and CDR2 is SVGAGI (reference sequence). This CDR3 spans 10 amino acids. V gave up 8 bases and J gave up 8 bases, with 6 bases separating them. The CDR3 region has the DNA TGTGCCAGCCTGGGGGAAAAACTGTTTTTT. Amino acids: CASLGEKLFF.

In its sample, this clonotype was seen once. The chain uses TRBV29-1 and TRBJ1-5; no clear D gene. Between the trimmed V and J ends, which lost 1 base and 2 bases, there was a span of 6 bases. Per germline, CDR1 SQVTM and CDR2 ANQGSEA. The CDR3 runs to 13 residues. The CDR3: CSVEGVGNQPQHF. CDR3 in DNA: TGCAGCGTTGAAGGGGTTGGCAATCAGCCCCAGCATTTT. Looking up the rest from reference TRBV29-1 and TRBJ1-5 gives the full variable domain: SAVISQKPSRDICQRGTSLTIQCQVDSQVTMMFWYRQQPGQSLTLIATANQGSEATYESGFVIDKFPISRPNLTFSTLTVSNMSPEDSSIYLCSVEGVGNQPQHFGDGTRLSIL.

The chain uses TRBV29-1 and TRBJ2-5; possibly TRBD1 for D (5 bases). The germline CDR1 and CDR2 sequences are SQVTM and ANQGSEA. The CDR3 runs 14 residues. With 4 bases removed from V and 3 bases from J, the gap between germline ends came to 15 bases. CDR3 residues: CSVANGALKETQYF. CDR3 sequence (DNA): TGCAGCGTTGCAAATGGGGCGTTGAAAGAGACCCAGTACTTC.

This clonotype has just a few counts. The chain is built from TRBV5-8 and TRBJ1-1; D is uncertain. This CDR3 contains 13 residues. CDR1 and CDR2 (germline): SGHTS, YDEGEE. Trimming left V 2 bases short and J 1 base short, with 6 bases between. The CDR3 loop is CASSFEPNTEAFF. For the CDR3, the DNA is TGTGCCAGCAGCTTCGAACCGAACACTGAAGCTTTCTTT. The full variable domain, its missing parts supplied by reference TRBV5-8 and TRBJ1-1, is EAGVTQSPTHLIKTRGQQATLRCSPISGHTSVYWYQQALGLGLQFLLWYDEGEERNRGNFPPRFSGRQFPNYSSELNVNALELEDSALYLCASSFEPNTEAFFGQGTRLTVV.

J is TRBJ2-2 and V is TRBV20-1; D unclear. The V gene's germline CDR1 is DFQATT and CDR2 SNEGSKA (reference sequence). The CDR3 contains 13 residues. Trimming took 4 bases from V and 1 from J, leaving 7 bases between them. In DNA form, the CDR3 reads TGCAGTGCTATAGGGCAGAACACCGGGGAGCTGTTTTTT. It translates to CSAIGQNTGELFF.

The V gene is TRBV7-2, the J gene TRBJ2-7; D is undetermined. Germline-derived CDR1 and CDR2 are SGHTA and FQGNSA. The germline V and J ends were trimmed by 5 bases and 2 bases, with 13 bases remaining between them. The CDR3 spans 14 residues. CDR3 nucleotide sequence: TGTGCCAGCAGCCAAGGAACGCCGACCTACGAGCAGTACTTC. It is translated as CASSQGTPTYEQYF.

The CDR3 nucleotides are TGTGCCAGCAGCGCTACCAGGGGGATGAACACTGAAGCTTTCTTT. Protein: CASSATRGMNTEAFF. The V gene is TRBV9, the J gene TRBJ1-1, with 7 bases identical to TRBD1. With 3 bases clipped from V and 0 bases from J, the junction kept 5 bases outside the gene matches. There are 15 residues in the CDR3. Per the germline V gene, CDR1 is SGDLS and CDR2 is YYNGEE.

This clonotype came up a few times. This chain links TRBV7-3 with TRBJ2-2; unclear D gene. Germline V CDR1 and CDR2: SGHTA, FQGTGA. This CDR3 is built from 13 residues. Trimming took off 2 bases at V and 4 bases at J, with 5 bases between the two ends. The CDR3 DNA reads TGTGCCAGCAGCTTAGTCAGCACCGGGGAGCTGTTTTTT. Translating gives CASSLVSTGELFF.

The chain combines TRBV11-3 with TRBJ2-4, with D uncertain. The ends were cut back, 0 bases at V and 1 base at J, with 10 bases in the middle. Per germline, CDR1 SGHNT and CDR2 YENEEA. The CDR3 is 16 amino acids. The CDR3 loop reads CASSLDGPGAKNIQYF. CDR3 bases: TGTGCCAGCAGCTTAGATGGTCCCGGGGCCAAAAACATTCAGTACTTC.

The chain recombines TRBV29-1 with TRBJ2-1; D unclear. V lost 4 bases, J lost 8 bases, and 3 bases lay in between. This CDR3 is 9 amino acids long. Germline V lookup: CDR1 SQVTM, CDR2 ANQGSEA. CDR3 coding DNA: TGCAGCGTTGGTGATGAGCAGTTCTTC. This gives the protein CSVGDEQFF.

V and J are TRBV5-5 and TRBJ2-3; a possible D gene is TRBD2 (6 bases). The ends were cut back, 4 bases at V and 0 bases at J, with 9 bases in the middle. The CDR3 covers 14 residues. Germline V CDR1 and CDR2: SGHKS, YYEKEE (reference sequence). The CDR3 protein is CASSRRASTDTQYF. CDR3 DNA sequence: TGTGCCAGCAGCCGGAGGGCAAGCACAGATACGCAGTATTTT.

This clonotype was seen only once. This chain links TRBV20-1 with TRBJ2-2; possible D gene TRBD2, 6 bases. This CDR3 has 14 residues. The germline gives CDR1 DFQATT, CDR2 SNEGSKA (reference sequence). Trimming shortened V by 3 bases and J by 0 bases, and 8 bases separated the two germline ends. The CDR3 region has the DNA TGCAGTGCTAGTGGCGGGGCGAACACCGGGGAGCTGTTTTTT. Protein sequence: CSASGGANTGELFF.

The rearrangement links TRBV11-2 to TRBJ2-1; TRBD2 matches at 12 bases. The germline V gene has CDR1 SGHAT and CDR2 FQNNGV. J was trimmed by 0 bases and V by 5 bases; bases with no gene match: 5. This CDR3 comprises 17 residues. CDR3 nucleotide sequence: TGTGCCAGCAGCGACCGGACTAGCGGGACCTCCTACAATGAGCAGTTCTTC. Translated: CASSDRTSGTSYNEQFF.

J is TRBJ2-1 and V is TRBV6-2 or TRBV6-3, with TRBD1 matching 7 bases. V was clipped by 8 bases and J by 0 bases; unmatched bases: 1. Per germline, CDR1 MNHEY and CDR2 SVGEGT. The CDR3 contains 13 residues. CDR3 sequence (DNA): TGTGCCAGCCGGGACAGCTCCTACAATGAGCAGTTCTTC. This sequence encodes CASRDSSYNEQFF.

The rearrangement links TRBV4-1 to TRBJ2-7; no reliable D call. CDR1 and CDR2 (germline): MGHRA, YSYEKL. Trimming cost V 7 bases and J 0 bases, with 19 bases left between them. CDR3 length: 16 residues. The CDR3 reads CASNSPAAVSSYEQYF. The CDR3 DNA reads as TGCGCCAGCAACAGCCCAGCCGCAGTTAGCTCCTACGAGCAGTACTTC.

The V gene is TRBV2, the J gene TRBJ2-3, with 15 bases that match TRBD2. Germline CDR1 and CDR2: SNHLY and FYNNEI. V dropped 5 bases and J dropped 3; count of bases not matched to a gene: 6. The CDR3 totals 17 residues. This CDR3 reads CASSRGLAGGPTDTQYF. In DNA form, the CDR3 reads TGTGCCAGCAGTCGCGGACTAGCGGGAGGGCCAACAGATACGCAGTATTTT. The complete variable domain, with remaining parts taken from reference TRBV2 and TRBJ2-3, reads EPEVTQTPSHQVTQMGQEVILRCVPISNHLYFYWYRQILGQKVEFLVSFYNNEISEKSEIFDDQFSVERPDGSNFTLKIRSTKLEDSAMYFCASSRGLAGGPTDTQYFGPGTRLTVL.